A single sample is the source of the 24 T cell receptor beta chains below, sequenced in a study of T-cell reconstitution after alpha-beta-depleted transplantation in children. TCRbeta library preparation incorporated unique molecular identifiers. TCRdb passed the PCR reads through MiXCR, listing each CDR3 protein once. The data hold 600,000 to 700,000 distinct CDR3 sequences, with around 13% observed a single time. Sequenced material: PBMCs, taken before TCRalphabeta/CD19-depleted stem cell transplant. Receptor source: a girl aged 2-15 years with congenital amegakaryocytic thrombocytopenia, due to receive a stem cell transplant.

The chain has TRBV12-3 or TRBV12-4 and TRBJ2-1; D is uncertain. Trimming removed 3 bases at V and 15 bases at J, with 15 bases between. CDR3 length: 12 amino acids. The CDR3 coding sequence is TGTGCCAGCAGTTTCGGCGGAACCAAGGGGTTCTTC. Its translation is CASSFGGTKGFF.

This clonotype was recorded at least ten times. This sequence joins TRBV25-1 and TRBJ2-2, with 8 bases fitting TRBD2. With V trimmed by 8 bases and J by 3 bases, 5 bases remained unmatched. This CDR3 is built from 14 residues. The germline V gene encodes CDR1 MGHDK and CDR2 SYGVNS. The CDR3 DNA is TGTGCCAGCGCAGCTAGCGGGTACACCGGGGAGCTGTTTTTT. It specifies CASAASGYTGELFF.

The chain has TRBV25-1 and TRBJ2-2, with D possibly matching TRBD1 (6 bases). V lost 6 bases and J lost 3, with 8 bases in between. The CDR3 consists of 13 residues. Germline V gene lookup returns CDR1 MGHDK and CDR2 SYGVNS. CDR3 bases: TGTGCCAGCAGAAAGGGGGACACCGGGGAGCTGTTTTTT. Translation gives CASRKGDTGELFF.

This clonotype appeared many times. V is TRBV28 and J is TRBJ2-3, with D perhaps matching TRBD1 (6 bases). Germline V gene data show CDR1 as MDHEN and CDR2 as SYDVKM. The CDR3 consists of 19 residues. Trimming took off 3 bases at V and 2 bases at J, with 24 bases between the two ends. As DNA, the CDR3 is TGTGCCAGCAGTTTTCAGGGGATGATGATGGAGGCCTCCACAGATACGCAGTATTTT. Translation gives CASSFQGMMMEASTDTQYF. The full variable domain, with the rest looked up from reference TRBV28 and TRBJ2-3, is DVKVTQSSRYLVKRTGEKVFLECVQDMDHENMFWYRQDPGLGLRLIYFSYDVKMKEKGDIPEGYSVSREKKERFSLILESASTNQTSMYLCASSFQGMMMEASTDTQYFGPGTRLTVL.

For the CDR3, the DNA is TGCGCCAGCAGCTCCTTTGGGATCGGGGTTAGCAGCTCCTACAATGAGCAGTTCTTC. As protein: CASSSFGIGVSSSYNEQFF. The V call is TRBV5-1, the J call TRBJ2-1; D may be TRBD2 (5 bases). There are 19 residues in the CDR3. V was clipped by 3 bases and J by 0 bases, with 22 bases between them. Germline V CDR1 and CDR2: SGHRS, YFSETQ.

This clonotype was detected many times. This chain links TRBV5-1 with TRBJ2-7; D not certain. CDR1 is SGHRS and CDR2 is YFSETQ in the germline V gene. Trimming pared 1 base from V and 6 bases from J, leaving 8 bases between. The CDR3 is made up of 12 amino acids. The CDR3 DNA follows: TGCGCCAGCAGCTTGATCTCGGGCGAGCAGTACTTC. It yields the protein CASSLISGEQYF. Looking up the rest from reference TRBV5-1 and TRBJ2-7 gives the full variable domain: KAGVTQTPRYLIKTRGQQVTLSCSPISGHRSVSWYQQTPGQGLQFLFEYFSETQRNKGNFPGRFSGRQFSNSRSEMNVSTLELGDSALYLCASSLISGEQYFGPGTRLTVT.

Many counts were recorded for this clonotype. The V and J genes are TRBV5-1 and TRBJ2-4, with D perhaps TRBD1 or TRBD2 (5 bases each). The germline V and J ends were trimmed by 3 bases and 8 bases, with 9 bases remaining between them. The germline CDR1 and CDR2 sequences are SGHRS and YFSETQ. The CDR3 is 12 amino acids. CDR3 sequence reads: CASSSPGHIQYF. The CDR3 coding sequence is TGCGCCAGCAGCTCGCCGGGACACATTCAGTACTTC.

The rearrangement links TRBV19 to TRBJ2-7, with a possible D match to TRBD2 (5 bases). Germline V gene lookup returns CDR1 LNHDA and CDR2 SQIVND (reference sequence). The V end was cut by 3 bases, the J end by 10 bases, with 13 bases between. The CDR3 sequence is 12 residues long. The CDR3 protein is CASSIGRREQYF. CDR3 nucleotide sequence: TGTGCCAGTAGTATCGGCCGTCGGGAACAGTACTTC.

This clonotype came up many times. This rearrangement joins TRBV20-1 to TRBJ1-1; D gene uncertain. This CDR3 region has 12 residues. From germline, CDR1 is DFQATT and CDR2 SNEGSKA (reference sequence). V dropped 6 bases and J dropped 4 bases, with 12 bases sitting between them. The CDR3 loop is CSAAPPRTEAFF. In nucleotides, the CDR3 is TGCAGTGCAGCTCCCCCACGCACTGAAGCTTTCTTT.

This clonotype was seen a few times. The gene calls are TRBV20-1 and TRBJ2-1; 14 bases are a match to TRBD2. Per the germline V gene, CDR1 is DFQATT and CDR2 is SNEGSKA (reference sequence). The junction had 6 bases not matched to a gene; V was cut back by 5 bases and J by 9 bases. This CDR3 is 14 amino acids long. This CDR3 is CSAEGLAGAGEQFF. In nucleotides, the CDR3 is TGCAGTGCTGAGGGACTAGCGGGAGCTGGTGAGCAGTTCTTC.

The chain carries TRBV6-1 and TRBJ2-5; possibly TRBD2 for D (6 bases). Germline V lookup: CDR1 MNHNS, CDR2 SASEGT. Trimming stripped 6 bases from V and 1 base from J, with 15 bases between. CDR3 size: 15 residues. CDR3 bases: TGTGCCAGCAGAGAGAGGATAGCGGTCCAAGAGACCCAGTACTTC. It translates to CASRERIAVQETQYF.

The rearrangement joins TRBV7-9 to TRBJ2-7; 7 bases line up with TRBD2. The CDR3 loop spans 14 amino acids. Germline CDR1 SEHNR, CDR2 FQNEAQ (reference sequence). The J segment lost 7 bases and the V segment lost 4 bases, leaving 10 bases of the junction unmatched. CDR3 residues: CASSSGDYLEEQYF. The CDR3 nucleotides are TGTGCCAGCAGCTCGGGGGACTACCTCGAGGAGCAGTACTTC.

This clonotype appeared once. Given a much more abundant clone one base away, this may be a read error. In DNA form, the CDR3 reads TGCAGTGCTAGAGATGGACATGGCTACACCTTC. Amino acids: CSARDGHGYTF. This chain links TRBV20-1 with TRBJ1-2; D unclear. This CDR3 is 11 amino acids long. The V end lost 0 bases, the J end lost 6 bases, and 5 bases lay between the germline ends. Germline values: CDR1 DFQATT, CDR2 SNEGSKA (reference sequence).

This clonotype came up a few times. V is TRBV11-2 and J is TRBJ2-1; unclear D gene. The CDR3 has 13 residues. V was cut by 0 bases and J by 5 bases, with 5 bases left in between. The germline V gene has CDR1 SGHAT and CDR2 FQNNGV. The CDR3 nucleotides read TGTGCCAGCAGCTTAGATATGGACAATGAGCAGTTCTTC. Translated, it gives CASSLDMDNEQFF.

In its sample, this clonotype was seen many times. The chain carries TRBV29-1 and TRBJ1-1, with 10 bases identical to TRBD1. Germline V CDR1 and CDR2: SQVTM, ANQGSEA. Trimming removed 2 bases from V and 5 bases from J; junction bases left unmatched: 8. The CDR3 covers 15 residues. This chain's CDR3 is CSVENPTGGVTEAFF. The CDR3 region has the DNA TGCAGCGTTGAAAACCCGACAGGGGGCGTTACTGAAGCTTTCTTT.

The V and J genes are TRBV20-1 and TRBJ2-5; D not certain. This CDR3 is built from 12 residues. Germline loops: CDR1 DFQATT, CDR2 SNEGSKA (reference sequence). V gave up 3 bases and J gave up 5 bases, with 10 bases separating them. CDR3 residues: CSARVWAETQYF. Written as DNA, the CDR3 is TGCAGTGCTAGGGTCTGGGCGGAGACCCAGTACTTC.

Only a few counts were recorded for this clonotype. The V call is TRBV28, the J call TRBJ1-3; 8 nucleotides match TRBD1. V dropped 7 bases and J dropped 6; count of bases not matched to a gene: 11. The CDR3 is 15 residues long. Germline loops: CDR1 MDHEN, CDR2 SYDVKM. CDR3 nucleotides: TGTGCCAGCACCCCGCCGAGGACAGGGAAAAACACCATATATTTT. Protein product: CASTPPRTGKNTIYF.

This clonotype was counted only a few times. V usage is TRBV5-1 and J usage is TRBJ2-1; 9 nucleotides agree with TRBD2. Germline assignment: CDR1 SGHRS and CDR2 YFSETQ. J gave up 9 bases and V 1 base, and 8 bases lay outside the gene matches. CDR3 length: 15 amino acids. The chain's CDR3 is CASSLPGLALAEQFF. The CDR3 DNA is TGCGCCAGCAGCTTGCCGGGACTAGCTCTGGCTGAGCAGTTCTTC.

This clonotype was seen a handful of times. This chain joins TRBV5-5 and TRBJ2-5; TRBD2 agrees at 10 bases. Germline loops: CDR1 SGHKS, CDR2 YYEKEE (reference sequence). With 1 base clipped from V and 5 bases from J, the junction kept 11 bases outside the gene matches. This CDR3 spans 17 amino acids. This CDR3 reads CASSLYRAGGPLETQYF. DNA for the CDR3: TGTGCCAGCAGCTTGTACAGAGCGGGAGGGCCCCTTGAGACCCAGTACTTC.

This clonotype showed up many times. The rearrangement uses TRBV5-1 and TRBJ2-1; TRBD2 aligns across 7 bases. Germline V CDR1 and CDR2: SGHRS, YFSETQ. This CDR3 region has 14 residues. V shed 1 base and J 6 bases; nucleotides not matched to a gene: 4. CDR3 loop: CASSLMTSSNEQFF. The DNA for the CDR3 is TGCGCCAGCAGCTTGATGACTAGCTCCAATGAGCAGTTCTTC.

This clonotype was seen at least ten times. The chain employs TRBV5-1 and TRBJ2-3; D is unresolved. Germline V CDR1 and CDR2: SGHRS, YFSETQ. The CDR3 runs to 14 residues. V was trimmed by 2 bases and J by 3 bases, leaving 10 bases between them. The CDR3 DNA reads TGCGCCAGCAGCTTCCGCAAAGTAACAGATACGCAGTATTTT. Its protein is CASSFRKVTDTQYF.

The chain combines TRBV7-9 with TRBJ2-3, with 7 bases lining up with TRBD2. In germline, CDR1 is SEHNR, CDR2 FQNEAQ (reference sequence). Trimming took 3 bases from V and 2 from J; bases not matched to a gene: 5. CDR3 length equals 15 residues. The CDR3 region is CASSLKTSPTDTQYF. In DNA form, the CDR3 reads TGTGCCAGCAGCTTGAAGACTAGCCCCACAGATACGCAGTATTTT. The whole variable domain, remainder taken from reference TRBV7-9 and TRBJ2-3, is DTGVSQNPRHKITKRGQNVTFRCDPISEHNRLYWYRQTLGQGPEFLTYFQNEAQLEKSRLLSDRFSAERPKGSFSTLEIQRTEQGDSAMYLCASSLKTSPTDTQYFGPGTRLTVL.

V is TRBV28 and J is TRBJ2-1; weak D call: TRBD1 (5 bases). Germline V CDR1 and CDR2: MDHEN, SYDVKM. The germline V and J ends were trimmed by 3 bases and 2 bases, with 11 bases remaining between them. The CDR3 extends over 15 amino acids. The DNA of the CDR3 is TGTGCCAGCAGTTTGTACAGGTCGACCTACAATGAGCAGTTCTTC. It translates to CASSLYRSTYNEQFF. Full variable domain (outside the CDR3, taken from reference TRBV28 and TRBJ2-1): DVKVTQSSRYLVKRTGEKVFLECVQDMDHENMFWYRQDPGLGLRLIYFSYDVKMKEKGDIPEGYSVSREKKERFSLILESASTNQTSMYLCASSLYRSTYNEQFFGPGTRLTVL.

This clonotype showed up many times. CDR3 residues: CASSLWTAANTGELFF. In DNA form, the CDR3 reads TGTGCCAGCAGCTTATGGACAGCCGCGAACACCGGGGAGCTGTTTTTT. The V call is TRBV7-6, the J call TRBJ2-2, with D maybe TRBD1 (6 bases). This CDR3 contains 16 residues. Germline CDR1 is SGHVS and CDR2 is FNYEAQ. Trimming stripped 2 bases from V and 0 bases from J, with 10 bases between. The full variable domain, completed using reference TRBV7-6 and TRBJ2-2, is GAGVSQSPRYKVTKRGQDVALRCDPISGHVSLYWYRQALGQGPEFLTYFNYEAQQDKSGLPNDRFSAERPEGSISTLTIQRTEQRDSAMYRCASSLWTAANTGELFFGEGSRLTVL.